These 23 T cell receptor beta chains originate from one sample sequenced in a study of glioma-infiltrating T cells. TCR alpha and beta CDR3 regions were amplified from RNA using iRepertoire nested multiplex PCR. TCRdb passed the multiplex PCR reads through MiXCR, listing each CDR3 protein once. The sample yields under 150,000 distinct CDR3 sequences, under 25% seen once. Source material: glioma tissue, nonneoplastic brain tissue, or PBMCs (not recorded which). The receptors were sampled from a human donor with low-grade glioma or glioblastoma, undergoing nonglioma brain surgery, or in good health (not recorded which).

Worth noting for this clonotype: The conserved phenylalanine or tryptophan normally closing the CDR3 is absent here, so this likely arose from a read error. The V call is TRBV29-1, the J call TRBJ2-5; 9 nucleotides agree with TRBD1. Germline V gives CDR1 SQVTM, CDR2 ANQGSEA. CDR3 length: 13 amino acids. J gave up 5 bases and V 6 bases, and 7 bases lay outside the gene matches. CDR3 bases: TGCAGCGTCCGGACAGGGGCGGGGGAGACCCAGTACTTA. Its translation: CSVRTGAGETQYL.

At least ten counts were recorded for this clonotype. The chain employs TRBV6-1 and TRBJ1-5; tentative D call: TRBD1 (6 bases). Per germline, CDR1 MNHNS and CDR2 SASEGT. V lost 5 bases and J lost 7, with 12 bases in between. The CDR3 spans 13 residues. The CDR3, as DNA: TGTGCCAGCAGTCCGCAGGGGCGGCAGCCCCAGCATTTT. It translates to CASSPQGRQPQHF.

On this clonotype: This could be a read error, since a much larger clone is one nucleotide away. This chain uses TRBV20-1 with TRBJ1-5; possible D gene TRBD1, 6 bases. CDR1 and CDR2 (germline): DFQATT, SNEGSKA (reference sequence). This CDR3 spans 15 amino acids. V dropped 6 bases and J dropped 3 bases, with 18 bases sitting between them. CDR3 DNA sequence: TGCAGTGCGTGGGTAGGGGGAGTCGTCAATCAGCCCCAGCATTTT. Translation: CSAWVGGVVNQPQHF.

A few counts support this clonotype. The rearrangement joins TRBV19 to TRBJ1-4; D gene ambiguous. Trimming shortened V by 3 bases and J by 8 bases, and 16 bases separated the two germline ends. CDR3 length: 15 residues. Germline V gene lookup returns CDR1 LNHDA and CDR2 SQIVND (reference sequence). Written as DNA, the CDR3 is TGTGCCAGTAGTATCCGAGGGCCCGGAGGGGAAAAACTGTTTTTT. This sequence encodes CASSIRGPGGEKLFF.

This clonotype was seen a handful of times. This chain uses TRBV3-1 with TRBJ2-7, with 7 bases identical to TRBD2. This CDR3 has 16 residues. V shed 5 bases and J 0 bases; nucleotides not matched to a gene: 10. CDR1 and CDR2 from the germline V gene are LGHDT and YNNKEL (reference sequence). The CDR3 DNA sequence: TGTGCCAGCAGCGATTCCAGCGGGGATAGCTCCTACGAGCAGTACGTC. Encoded protein: CASSDSSGDSSYEQYV.

The CDR3 DNA reads TGTGCCAGTAGTACCGGACGGATGAACACTGAAGCTTTCTTT. This codes for CASSTGRMNTEAFF. The chain links TRBV19 to TRBJ1-1; D is undetermined. Trimming pared 4 bases from V and 0 bases from J, leaving 9 bases between. This CDR3 contains 14 residues. Germline V gene data show CDR1 as LNHDA and CDR2 as SQIVND (reference sequence).

The chain links TRBV6-6 to TRBJ1-1; no clear D gene. Trimming stripped 2 bases from V and 1 base from J, with 14 bases between. Germline CDR1 MNHNY, CDR2 SVGAGI (reference sequence). CDR3 size: 16 residues. The CDR3 coding sequence is TGTGCCAGCAGTTACCCAATAGAACAGAGGAACACTGAAGCTTTCTTT. Protein product: CASSYPIEQRNTEAFF.

This clonotype was seen many times. This chain connects TRBV7-9 to TRBJ2-3, with 7 bases that match TRBD1. The CDR3 is 15 amino acids. The V segment lost 5 bases and the J segment 0 bases; nucleotides outside the gene matches: 5. Germline loops: CDR1 SEHNR, CDR2 FQNEAQ (reference sequence). CDR3 coding DNA: TGTGCCAGCAGCCCCGGGACAGCTAGCACAGATACGCAGTATTTT. Encoded protein: CASSPGTASTDTQYF.

Regarding this clonotype: At one end, the junction sequence differs from germline, possibly due to a read error. This chain uses TRBV7-3 with TRBJ2-1; 8 bases are shared with TRBD1. The CDR3 contains 15 residues. Germline V gene data show CDR1 as SGHTA and CDR2 as FQGTGA. Here the CDR3 reads CASSAGQGRYNEQFF. The CDR3 region has the DNA TGCGCCAGCAGCGCCGGACAGGGTCGGTACAATGAGCAGTTCTTC.

This clonotype appeared a few times. The rearrangement links TRBV2 to TRBJ1-3, with D hard to call. The CDR3 sequence is 16 residues long. Trimming removed 6 bases from V and 7 bases from J, with 22 bases in between. Germline V gene sequence: CDR1 SNHLY, CDR2 FYNNEI. The CDR3 reads CASRRSGWIVGNTIYF. CDR3 in DNA: TGTGCCAGCAGGCGGTCTGGCTGGATTGTAGGGAACACCATATATTTT.

The rearrangement uses TRBV24-1 and TRBJ2-2; TRBD1 matches 8 bases. The junction had 7 bases not matched to a gene; V was cut back by 4 bases and J by 4 bases. There are 16 residues in the CDR3. Germline V gives CDR1 KGHDR, CDR2 SFDVKD. The CDR3 nucleotides read TGTGCCACCAGTGAACCGACAGGGGTGGGCACCGGGGAGCTGTTTTTT. Its protein product is CATSEPTGVGTGELFF.

This clonotype was seen repeatedly, ten times or more. V and J are TRBV7-8 and TRBJ1-1; TRBD1 might be the D (5 bases). Germline assignment: CDR1 SGHVS and CDR2 FQNEAQ. This CDR3 contains 11 residues. V lost 8 bases to trimming and J lost 7 bases, with 11 bases between them. The CDR3 region is CASVYRGEAFF. CDR3 coding DNA: TGTGCCAGCGTCTATAGGGGTGAAGCTTTCTTT.

The sample holds a few counts of this clonotype. The V and J genes are TRBV7-2 and TRBJ2-2; TRBD1 is a possible D gene (6 bases). V was clipped by 1 base and J by 0 bases, with 15 bases between them. This CDR3 is built from 18 residues. CDR1 SGHTA and CDR2 FQGNSA come from the germline V gene. The CDR3 here is CASSLVGFRGTNTGELFF. The DNA of the CDR3 is TGTGCCAGCAGCTTAGTGGGATTCAGGGGTACGAACACCGGGGAGCTGTTTTTT.

The genes are TRBV5-1 and TRBJ1-1; the D is unclear. Germline V gene data show CDR1 as SGHRS and CDR2 as YFSETQ. The V end was cut by 7 bases, the J end by 7 bases, with 20 bases between. This CDR3 is built from 14 residues. The CDR3 nucleotides read TGCGCCAGCCGAAGAAGGGAGGGAAGAGGTGAAGCTTTCTTT. Translating it yields CASRRREGRGEAFF.

V gene TRBV11-2 combines with J gene TRBJ2-3; TRBD1 matches at 7 bases. With 6 bases clipped from V and 14 bases from J, the junction kept 20 bases outside the gene matches. The CDR3 has 15 residues. Per germline, CDR1 SGHAT and CDR2 FQNNGV. CDR3: CASSLTGIDTGELYF. The DNA of the CDR3 is TGTGCCAGCAGTTTGACAGGGATCGACACCGGGGAGCTGTATTTT.

The genes are TRBV6-1 and TRBJ1-4; D might be TRBD1 (6 bases). CDR1 MNHNS and CDR2 SASEGT come from the germline V gene. The V and J ends lost 3 bases and 4 bases respectively, with 15 bases between them. The CDR3 is made up of 16 amino acids. CDR3 DNA sequence: TGTGCCAGCAGTGAGACTGGACAGCGAATTAATGAAAAACTGTTTTTT. It yields the protein CASSETGQRINEKLFF.

Here the CDR3 reads CASSHGDSDQETQYF. The CDR3 nucleotides are TGCGCCAGCAGCCACGGGGACAGTGACCAAGAGACCCAGTACTTC. The chain is built from TRBV4-1 and TRBJ2-5, with 7 bases matching TRBD1. This CDR3 has 15 residues. Losses at the gene ends were 3 bases for V and 0 bases for J; bases not matched to a gene: 4. From germline, CDR1 is MGHRA and CDR2 YSYEKL.

The J gene is TRBJ2-3, the V gene TRBV6-6; TRBD1 matches at 8 bases. In germline, CDR1 is MNHNY, CDR2 SVGAGI (reference sequence). The CDR3 spans 16 residues. The V segment lost 0 bases and the J segment 4 bases; nucleotides outside the gene matches: 6. The CDR3 nucleotides are TGTGCCAGCAGTTACTCGCGCAGGGGGCGGGCAGATACGCAGTATTTT. The encoded protein is CASSYSRRGRADTQYF.

The chain combines TRBV9 with TRBJ2-5, with D perhaps matching TRBD1 (6 bases). Trimming stripped 3 bases from V and 5 bases from J, with 14 bases between. CDR1 is SGDLS and CDR2 is YYNGEE in the germline V gene. This CDR3 has 14 residues. The CDR3 region is CASSEFQGRETQYF. Written as DNA, the CDR3 is TGTGCCAGCAGCGAGTTTCAGGGGCGGGAGACCCAGTACTTC.

The sample holds a few counts of this clonotype. This chain uses TRBV29-1 with TRBJ1-1; weak D call: TRBD1 (6 bases). Germline assignment: CDR1 SQVTM and CDR2 ANQGSEA. CDR3 size: 13 residues. Between the trimmed V and J ends, which lost 7 bases and 4 bases, there was a span of 16 bases. CDR3 DNA sequence: TGCAGCGGGGGGGCGGGATTACGCACTGAAGCTTTCTTT. Its translation is CSGGAGLRTEAFF.

This clonotype was seen many times. The V gene is TRBV19, the J gene TRBJ1-5, with TRBD1 matching over 8 bases. Germline V gene sequence: CDR1 LNHDA, CDR2 SQIVND (reference sequence). The CDR3 consists of 14 residues. J was trimmed by 3 bases and V by 7 bases; bases with no gene match: 5. CDR3 nucleotides: TGTGCCAGTACCCATCAGGGGGCCAATCAGCCCCAGCATTTT. This translates into CASTHQGANQPQHF.

The V gene is TRBV24-1, the J gene TRBJ2-6; D might be TRBD1 (6 bases). The ends were cut back, 2 bases at V and 0 bases at J, with 10 bases in the middle. The CDR3 sequence is 17 residues long. Germline lookup yields CDR1 KGHDR and CDR2 SFDVKD. CDR3 amino acids: CATSDSDRSSGANVLTF. The CDR3 region has the DNA TGTGCCACCAGTGATTCGGACAGATCCTCTGGGGCCAACGTCCTGACTTTC.

The rearrangement links TRBV2 to TRBJ1-3; D unresolved. The CDR3 length is 13 residues. The germline gives CDR1 SNHLY, CDR2 FYNNEI. V was pared by 4 bases and J by 4 bases, with 8 bases between. This CDR3 reads CASSVDVGNTIYF. CDR3 bases: TGTGCCAGCAGTGTGGACGTCGGAAACACCATATATTTT. Drawing the rest from reference TRBV2 and TRBJ1-3, the complete variable domain is EPEVTQTPSHQVTQMGQEVILRCVPISNHLYFYWYRQILGQKVEFLVSFYNNEISEKSEIFDDQFSVERPDGSNFTLKIRSTKLEDSAMYFCASSVDVGNTIYFGEGSWLTVV.